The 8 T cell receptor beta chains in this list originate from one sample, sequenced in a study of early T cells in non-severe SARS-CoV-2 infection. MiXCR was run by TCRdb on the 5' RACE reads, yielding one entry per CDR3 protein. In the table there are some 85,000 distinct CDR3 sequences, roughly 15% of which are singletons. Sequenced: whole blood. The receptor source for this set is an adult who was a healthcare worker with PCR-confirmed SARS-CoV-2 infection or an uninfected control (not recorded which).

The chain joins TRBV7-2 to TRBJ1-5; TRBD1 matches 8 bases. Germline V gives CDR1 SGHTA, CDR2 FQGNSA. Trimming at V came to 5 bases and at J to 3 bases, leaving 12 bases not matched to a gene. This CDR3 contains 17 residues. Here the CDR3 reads CASSPTFGQGYNQPQHF. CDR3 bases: TGTGCCAGCAGCCCAACTTTCGGACAGGGCTACAATCAGCCCCAGCATTTT. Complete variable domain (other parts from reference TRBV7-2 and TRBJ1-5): GAGVSQSPSNKVTEKGKDVELRCDPISGHTALYWYRQSLGQGLEFLIYFQGNSAPDKSGLPSDRFSAERTGGSVSTLTIQRTQQEDSAVYLCASSPTFGQGYNQPQHFGDGTRLSIL.

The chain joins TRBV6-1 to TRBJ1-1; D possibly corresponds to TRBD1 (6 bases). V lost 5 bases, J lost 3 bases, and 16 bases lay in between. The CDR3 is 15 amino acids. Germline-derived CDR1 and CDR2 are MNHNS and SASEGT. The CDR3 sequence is CASSRPNRVDTEAFF. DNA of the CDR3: TGTGCCAGCAGTCGCCCGAACAGGGTTGACACTGAAGCTTTCTTT.

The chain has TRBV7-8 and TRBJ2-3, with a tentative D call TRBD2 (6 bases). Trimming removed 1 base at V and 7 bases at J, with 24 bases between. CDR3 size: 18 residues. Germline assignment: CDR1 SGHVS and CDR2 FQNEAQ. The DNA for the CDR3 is TGTGCCAGCAGCTTAGGGGCCGCTCCGGGACTCCAAAAATATACGCAGTATTTT. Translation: CASSLGAAPGLQKYTQYF.

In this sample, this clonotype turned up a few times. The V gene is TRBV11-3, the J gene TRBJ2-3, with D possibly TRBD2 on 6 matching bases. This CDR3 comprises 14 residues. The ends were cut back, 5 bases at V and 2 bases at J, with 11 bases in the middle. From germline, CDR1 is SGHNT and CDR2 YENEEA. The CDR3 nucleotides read TGTGCCAGCAGCGCAGGGACTTCCACAGATACGCAGTATTTT. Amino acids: CASSAGTSTDTQYF.

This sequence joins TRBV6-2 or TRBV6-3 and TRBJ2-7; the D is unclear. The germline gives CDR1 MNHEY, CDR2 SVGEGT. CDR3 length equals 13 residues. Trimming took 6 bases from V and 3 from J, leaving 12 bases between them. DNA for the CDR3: TGTGCCAGCAGCTCTAACTGGGACTACGAGCAGTACTTC. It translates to CASSSNWDYEQYF.

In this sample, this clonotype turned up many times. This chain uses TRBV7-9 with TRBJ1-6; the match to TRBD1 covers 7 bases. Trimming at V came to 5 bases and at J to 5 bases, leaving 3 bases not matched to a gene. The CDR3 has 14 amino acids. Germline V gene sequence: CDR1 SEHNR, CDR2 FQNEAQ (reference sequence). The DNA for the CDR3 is TGTGCCAGCAGCCCCGACAGGGATAATTCACCCCTCCACTTT. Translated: CASSPDRDNSPLHF.

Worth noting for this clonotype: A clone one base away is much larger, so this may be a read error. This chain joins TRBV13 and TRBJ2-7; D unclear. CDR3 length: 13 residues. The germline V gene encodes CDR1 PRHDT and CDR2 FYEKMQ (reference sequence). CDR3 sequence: CASSLGSSYEQDF. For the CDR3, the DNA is TGTGCCAGCAGCTTAGGGAGCTCCTACGAGCAGGACTTC.

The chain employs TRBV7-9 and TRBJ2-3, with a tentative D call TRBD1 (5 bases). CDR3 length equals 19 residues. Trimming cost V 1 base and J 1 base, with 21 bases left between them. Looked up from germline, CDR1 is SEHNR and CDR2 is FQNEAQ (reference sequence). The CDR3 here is CASSLGGPRRTGRTDTQYF. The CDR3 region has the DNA TGTGCCAGCAGCTTAGGAGGCCCCCGGCGCACAGGACGCACAGATACGCAGTATTTT. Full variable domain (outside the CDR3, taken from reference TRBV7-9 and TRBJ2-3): DTGVSQNPRHKITKRGQNVTFRCDPISEHNRLYWYRQTLGQGPEFLTYFQNEAQLEKSRLLSDRFSAERPKGSFSTLEIQRTEQGDSAMYLCASSLGGPRRTGRTDTQYFGPGTRLTVL.